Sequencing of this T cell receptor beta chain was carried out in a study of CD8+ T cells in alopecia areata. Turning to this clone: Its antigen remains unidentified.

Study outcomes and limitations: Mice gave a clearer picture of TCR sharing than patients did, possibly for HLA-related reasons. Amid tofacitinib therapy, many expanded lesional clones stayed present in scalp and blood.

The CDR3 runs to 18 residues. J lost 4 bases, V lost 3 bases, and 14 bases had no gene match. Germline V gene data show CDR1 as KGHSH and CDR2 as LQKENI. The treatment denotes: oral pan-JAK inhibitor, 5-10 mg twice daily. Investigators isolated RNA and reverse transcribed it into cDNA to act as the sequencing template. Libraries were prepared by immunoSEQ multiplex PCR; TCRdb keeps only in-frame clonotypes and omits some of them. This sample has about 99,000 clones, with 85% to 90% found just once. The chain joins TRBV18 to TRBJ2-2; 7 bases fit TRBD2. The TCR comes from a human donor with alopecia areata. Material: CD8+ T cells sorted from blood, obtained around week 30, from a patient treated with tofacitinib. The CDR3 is CASSPRSAGEIPTGELFF. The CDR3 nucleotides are TGTGCCAGCTCACCGAGGTCTGCGGGGGAGATCCCCACCGGGGAGCTGTTTTTT.